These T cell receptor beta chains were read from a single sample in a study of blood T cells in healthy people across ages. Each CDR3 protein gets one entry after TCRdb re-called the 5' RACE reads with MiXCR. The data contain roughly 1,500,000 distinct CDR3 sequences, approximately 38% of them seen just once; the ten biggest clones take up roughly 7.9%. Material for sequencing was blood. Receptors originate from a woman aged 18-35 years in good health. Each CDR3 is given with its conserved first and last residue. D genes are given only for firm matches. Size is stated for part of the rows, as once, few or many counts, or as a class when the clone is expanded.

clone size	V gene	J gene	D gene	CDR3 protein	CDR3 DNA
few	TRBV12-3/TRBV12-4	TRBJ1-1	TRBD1	CASSANRDRGVRDTEAFF	TGTGCCAGCAGTGCAAACCGGGACAGGGGAGTTAGGGACACTGAAGCTTTCTTT
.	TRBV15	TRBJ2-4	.	CATSRGGRAAKNIQYF	TGTGCCACCAGCAGGGGAGGTAGGGCGGCGAAAAACATTCAGTACTTC
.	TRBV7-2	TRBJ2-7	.	CASSLAQPGVSNEQYF	TGTGCCAGCAGCTTAGCACAGCCAGGGGTTAGCAATGAGCAGTACTTC
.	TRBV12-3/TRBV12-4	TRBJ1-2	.	CASMDGSGEGYTF	TGTGCCAGCATGGATGGGTCGGGGGAGGGCTACACCTTC
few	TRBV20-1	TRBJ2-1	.	CSARDPAGYEQFF	TGCAGTGCTAGAGACCCAGCTGGCTATGAGCAGTTCTTC
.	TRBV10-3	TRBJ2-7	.	CAISESSADEQYF	TGTGCCATCAGTGAGAGTTCAGCTGACGAGCAGTACTTC
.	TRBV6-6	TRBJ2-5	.	CASSYGRVEATQYF	TGTGCCAGCAGTTACGGGCGAGTCGAGGCGACCCAGTACTTC
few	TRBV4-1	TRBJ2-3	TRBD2	CASSQGSIGGGATDTQYF	TGCGCCAGCAGCCAAGGGTCTATCGGCGGGGGGGCTACAGATACGCAGTATTTT
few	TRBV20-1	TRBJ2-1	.	CSARGLVNEQFF	TGCAGTGCTAGAGGGCTAGTCAATGAGCAGTTCTTC
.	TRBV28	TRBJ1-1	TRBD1	CATGTAGGSGTEAFF	TGTGCCACCGGGACGGCAGGGGGGTCGGGCACTGAAGCTTTCTTT
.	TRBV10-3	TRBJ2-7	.	CAISEGAPYEQYF	TGTGCCATCAGTGAGGGGGCCCCCTACGAGCAGTACTTC